This T cell receptor beta chain was found in a study of PD-1 blockade in classical Hodgkin lymphoma. The study, taken as a whole, reports: Relative to healthy donors, newly diagnosed patients reportedly had lower baseline TCR diversity, which was reported as lower still in relapsed/refractory patients.

Using immunoSEQ multiplex PCR, the repertoire was profiled, and TCRdb retains in-frame clones only, with some absent. The profile covers 37,000 or so clones, with about 90% appearing a single time and 7% to 8% taken by the ten largest. The CDR3 totals 19 residues. CDR1 is SGHDN, CDR2 FVKESK, per germline. V shed 4 bases and J 0 bases; nucleotides not matched to a gene: 11. Turning to this clone: What it recognizes is unknown.

Autologous stem cell transplantation was followed by relapse in every patient, and brentuximab vedotin exposure varied. The source was peripheral blood mononuclear cells (PBMCs), collected before the second cycle of nivolumab. The source is a human donor with classical Hodgkin lymphoma. V and J are TRBV14 and TRBJ2-6, with TRBD1 matching 8 bases. The CDR3: CASSRLRDRSNSGANVLTF. CDR3 in DNA: TGTGCCAGCAGCCGACTCCGGGACAGGTCTAACTCTGGGGCCAACGTCCTGACTTTC. The whole variable domain, remainder taken from reference TRBV14 and TRBJ2-6, is EAGVTQFPSHSVIEKGQTVTLRCDPISGHDNLYWYRRVMGKEIKFLLHFVKESKQDESGMPNNRFLAERTGGTYSTLKVQPAELEDSGVYFCASSRLRDRSNSGANVLTFGAGSRLTVL.